This TCR beta chain stems from a study of T cells in Graves' hyperthyroidism and ophthalmopathy. Study information: Peripheral blood was drawn at first diagnosis, prior to all treatment. Study-level results: In blood, most of the thyroid clonotypes expanded above 0.001 were also present.

RNA transcripts yielded amplified TCR beta CDR3 regions. RT-PCR in the first round (using the HTBI primer set) targeted the TCR CDR3. A single record per CDR3 protein comes from TCRdb applying MiXCR to the multiplex PCR reads. The sample comprises more than 75,000 distinct CDR3 sequences, about 51% of which are singletons, and 25% to 30% rests with the top ten. The diagnostic basis comprised clinical symptoms, serum thyroxine and TRAb, thyroid ultrasound and orbital computed tomography. This clonotype was recorded many times. Antigen specificity is unknown. The germline V gene encodes CDR1 SGHDN and CDR2 FVKESK. V dropped 0 bases and J dropped 4; count of bases not matched to a gene: 9. The CDR3 runs to 16 residues.

The receptor's source is a woman in her thirties or forties with Graves' hyperthyroidism. V gene TRBV14 combines with J gene TRBJ2-7, with 7 positions matching TRBD1. Material for sequencing was blood. The CDR3 DNA sequence: TGTGCCAGCAGCCAAGATCCGGGACAGCGACCATACGAGCAGTACTTC. Amino acid sequence: CASSQDPGQRPYEQYF.